The 14 T cell receptor beta chains presented below share a single source sample, sequenced in a study of post-analysis software for immune sequencing data. Overall study results and limits: Elevated frequency relative to controls characterized several TRBV segments in patients, TRBV5-6, TRBV5-1 and TRBV20-1 among them.

These TCRs are of unknown antigen specificity. The TCR beta cDNA libraries carried unique molecular identifiers. MiXCR was run by TCRdb on the PCR reads, yielding one entry per CDR3 protein. The table lists about 820,000 distinct CDR3 sequences, roughly half of them singletons, with about 4.5% in the top ten. The material sequenced was blood. The receptors were sampled from a girl aged 10-17 years with multiple sclerosis.

This clonotype was observed a single time. CDR3 sequence: CASSPSPDSAYGYTF. CDR3 coding DNA: TGTGCCAGCAGCCCCTCCCCGGACAGCGCCTATGGCTACACCTTC. This chain links TRBV5-6 with TRBJ1-2, with TRBD1 as a possible D gene (6 bases). Germline-derived CDR1 and CDR2 are SGHDT and YYEEEE. V was trimmed by 4 bases and J by 4 bases, leaving 17 bases between them. This CDR3 region has 15 residues.

The chain joins TRBV28 to TRBJ2-6, with unresolved D. The CDR3 contains 18 residues. CDR1 is MDHEN, CDR2 SYDVKM, per germline. Trimming cost V 5 bases and J 0 bases, with 17 bases left between them. The CDR3 protein is CASSKAVGSYSGANVLTF. Written as DNA, the CDR3 is TGTGCCAGCAGTAAGGCAGTAGGCTCTTACTCTGGGGCCAACGTCCTGACTTTC.

CDR3 coding DNA: TGTGCCAGCAGTTTAGGATTGGCCTCACTGAACAATGAGCAGTTCTTC. Residues: CASSLGLASLNNEQFF. The rearrangement uses TRBV12-3 or TRBV12-4 and TRBJ2-1; D unresolved. The CDR3 extends over 16 amino acids. Trimming left V 1 base short and J 5 bases short, with 15 bases between.

The chain uses TRBV18 and TRBJ2-4; 7 positions agree with TRBD1. Germline CDR1 reads KGHSH; CDR2 reads LQKENI. The V gene end was trimmed by 4 bases and the J gene end by 4 bases; junction bases not matched to a gene: 1. The CDR3 is 13 residues long. In DNA, the CDR3 is TGTGCCAGCTCACGGGACAGAAAAAACATTCAGTACTTC. It yields the protein CASSRDRKNIQYF.

As DNA, the CDR3 is TGTGCCAGCAGCTCTCACATAGATACGCAGTATTTT. Its protein product is CASSSHIDTQYF. V and J are TRBV7-9 and TRBJ2-3, with D unclear. This CDR3 is 12 amino acids long. With 4 bases removed from V and 5 bases from J, the gap between germline ends came to 7 bases. Germline V gives CDR1 SEHNR, CDR2 FQNEAQ (reference sequence).

The rearrangement links TRBV6-2 or TRBV6-3 to TRBJ2-1; 8 positions agree with TRBD2. Germline assignment: CDR1 MNHEY and CDR2 SVGEGT. J gave up 2 bases and V 5 bases, and 8 bases lay outside the gene matches. This CDR3 contains 16 residues. CDR3 in amino acids: CASSPRGGRTYNEQFF. The CDR3 region has the DNA TGTGCCAGCAGTCCTCGGGGCGGGAGGACCTACAATGAGCAGTTCTTC.

This rearrangement joins TRBV2 to TRBJ2-1; D uncertain. The V gene lost 8 bases and the J gene lost 9 bases, with 17 bases spanning the gap. The CDR3 sequence is 13 residues long. Germline CDR1 is SNHLY and CDR2 is FYNNEI. The CDR3 spells CASVFQVAGEQFF. CDR3 DNA sequence: TGTGCCAGCGTCTTCCAGGTAGCCGGTGAGCAGTTCTTC.

The chain couples TRBV7-8 to TRBJ1-5; D gene unclear. The CDR3 contains 15 residues. Deletions cut 5 bases from V and 0 bases from J, with 11 bases between. Germline V gene lookup returns CDR1 SGHVS and CDR2 FQNEAQ. The CDR3 DNA follows: TGTGCCAGCAGCCCTCGGAGGGATAGCAATCAGCCCCAGCATTTT. Its protein product is CASSPRRDSNQPQHF.

V and J are TRBV15 and TRBJ1-4; the D gene is possibly TRBD1 (6 bases). This CDR3 spans 15 amino acids. V lost 1 base and J lost 7, with 13 bases in between. Germline CDR1 and CDR2: LNHNV and YYDKDF (reference sequence). The CDR3: CATSRAAGAGEKLFF. In DNA, the CDR3 is TGTGCCACCAGCAGAGCGGCAGGGGCAGGTGAAAAACTGTTTTTT. Based on the CDR3 plus reference TRBV15 and TRBJ1-4, the full variable domain is DAMVIQNPRYQVTQFGKPVTLSCSQTLNHNVMYWYQQKSSQAPKLLFHYYDKDFNNEADTPDNFQSRRPNTSFCFLDIRSPGLGDTAMYLCATSRAAGAGEKLFFGSGTQLSVL.

This clonotype was detected only a few times. The rearrangement joins TRBV12-3 or TRBV12-4 to TRBJ2-7; D is possibly TRBD1 (6 bases). This CDR3 region has 15 residues. V lost 1 base, J lost 4 bases, and 14 bases lay in between. The DNA of the CDR3 is TGTGCCAGCAGTTTAGGTACAGGGATGGGGTACGAGCAGTACTTC. Protein product: CASSLGTGMGYEQYF.

The chain uses TRBV12-5 and TRBJ2-3; 8 positions match TRBD2. V shed 6 bases, J shed 2 bases, and the junction held 7 bases outside the gene matches. The CDR3 runs 15 residues. Germline loops: CDR1 LGHNT, CDR2 FRNRAP. In DNA form, the CDR3 reads TGTGCTAGTGGCCCCAGCGGGAGAGACACAGATACGCAGTATTTT. This codes for CASGPSGRDTDTQYF.

Details on this clonotype: At one end, the junction sequence differs from germline, possibly due to a read error. The V and J genes are TRBV5-1 and TRBJ2-1, with TRBD2 matching over 14 bases. There are 19 residues in the CDR3. Germline-derived CDR1 and CDR2 are SGHRS and YFSETQ. CDR3 in DNA: TGCGCCAGCAGCCTGGGACTAGCGGGAGCGCCGGCGGCCTACAATGAGCAGTTCTTT. This sequence encodes CASSLGLAGAPAAYNEQFF.

The chain has TRBV5-1 and TRBJ2-1; no definite D call. Trimming removed 5 bases at V and 3 bases at J, with 12 bases between. This CDR3 has 14 amino acids. Germline CDR1 is SGHRS and CDR2 is YFSETQ. As DNA, the CDR3 is TGCGCCAGCAGGCCCACGGTTGACTACAATGAGCAGTTCTTC. Its protein product is CASRPTVDYNEQFF.

The chain is built from TRBV29-1 and TRBJ2-5, with 8 bases matching TRBD1. J gave up 2 bases and V 5 bases, and 4 bases lay outside the gene matches. Germline V gene sequence: CDR1 SQVTM, CDR2 ANQGSEA. This CDR3 is built from 13 residues. CDR3 loop: CSVSHRGQETQYF. In nucleotides, the CDR3 is TGCAGCGTTTCACACAGGGGGCAAGAGACCCAGTACTTC.